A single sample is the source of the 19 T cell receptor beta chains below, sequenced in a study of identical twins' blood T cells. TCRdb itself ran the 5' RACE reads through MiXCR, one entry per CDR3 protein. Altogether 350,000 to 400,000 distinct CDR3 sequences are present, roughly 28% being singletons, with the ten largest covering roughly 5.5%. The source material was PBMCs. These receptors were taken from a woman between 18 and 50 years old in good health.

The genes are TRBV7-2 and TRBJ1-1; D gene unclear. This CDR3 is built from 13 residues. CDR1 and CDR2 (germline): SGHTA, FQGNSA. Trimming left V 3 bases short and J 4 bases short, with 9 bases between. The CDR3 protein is CASSLVRRTEAFF. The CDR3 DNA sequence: TGTGCCAGCAGCTTGGTCCGGCGCACTGAAGCTTTCTTT.

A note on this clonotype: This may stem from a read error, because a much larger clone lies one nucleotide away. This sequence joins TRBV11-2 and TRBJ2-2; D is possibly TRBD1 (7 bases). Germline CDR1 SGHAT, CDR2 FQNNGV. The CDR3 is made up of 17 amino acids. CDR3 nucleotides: TGTGCCAGCAGCCCGCCGGACAGGAGTAATCTACCGGGGGAGCTGCTTTTT. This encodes CASSPPDRSNLPGELLF.

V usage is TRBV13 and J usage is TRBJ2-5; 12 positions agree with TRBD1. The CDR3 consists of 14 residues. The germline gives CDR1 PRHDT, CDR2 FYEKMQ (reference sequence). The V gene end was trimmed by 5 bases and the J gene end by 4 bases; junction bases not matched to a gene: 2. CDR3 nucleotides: TGTGCCAGCAGCGCGGGACAGGGGGCAGAGACCCAGTACTTC. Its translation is CASSAGQGAETQYF.

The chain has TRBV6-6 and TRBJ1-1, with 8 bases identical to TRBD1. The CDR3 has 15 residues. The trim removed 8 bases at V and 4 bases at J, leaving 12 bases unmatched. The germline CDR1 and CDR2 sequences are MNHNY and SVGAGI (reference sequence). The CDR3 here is CASEQPDRGSTEAFF. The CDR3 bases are TGTGCCAGCGAACAACCCGACAGGGGAAGCACTGAAGCTTTCTTT.

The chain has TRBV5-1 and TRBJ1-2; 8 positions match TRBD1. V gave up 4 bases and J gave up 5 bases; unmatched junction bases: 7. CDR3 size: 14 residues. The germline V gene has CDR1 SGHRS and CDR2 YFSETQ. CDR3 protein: CASSLTGEMYGYTF. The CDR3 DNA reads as TGCGCCAGCAGCCTGACAGGGGAAATGTATGGCTACACCTTC.

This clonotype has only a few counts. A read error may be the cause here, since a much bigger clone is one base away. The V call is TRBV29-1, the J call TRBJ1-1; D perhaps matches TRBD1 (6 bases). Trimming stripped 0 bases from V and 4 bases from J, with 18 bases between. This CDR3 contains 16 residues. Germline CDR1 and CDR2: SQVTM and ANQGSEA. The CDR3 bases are TGCAGCGTTGAAGAAAGGGGCAGGGGTGTCGGCACTGAAGCTTTCTTT. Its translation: CSVEERGRGVGTEAFF.

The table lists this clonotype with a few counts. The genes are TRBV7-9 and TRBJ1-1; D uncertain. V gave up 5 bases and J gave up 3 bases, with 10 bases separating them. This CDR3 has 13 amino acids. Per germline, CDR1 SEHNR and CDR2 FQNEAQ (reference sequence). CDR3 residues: CASSLIGDTEAFF. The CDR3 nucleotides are TGTGCCAGCAGCCTAATTGGGGACACTGAAGCTTTCTTT.

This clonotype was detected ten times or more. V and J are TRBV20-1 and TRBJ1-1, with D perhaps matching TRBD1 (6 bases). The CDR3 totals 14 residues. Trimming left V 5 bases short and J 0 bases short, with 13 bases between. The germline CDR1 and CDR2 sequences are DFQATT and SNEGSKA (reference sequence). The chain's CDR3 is CSAEATGMNTEAFF. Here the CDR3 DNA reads TGCAGTGCTGAGGCTACAGGGATGAACACTGAAGCTTTCTTT.

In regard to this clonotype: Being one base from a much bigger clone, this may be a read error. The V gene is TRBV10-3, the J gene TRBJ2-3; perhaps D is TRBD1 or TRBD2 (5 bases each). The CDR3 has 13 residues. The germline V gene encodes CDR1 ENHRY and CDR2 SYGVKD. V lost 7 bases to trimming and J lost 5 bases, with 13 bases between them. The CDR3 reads CAIIGTGKDTQYF. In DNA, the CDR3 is TGTGCCATCATTGGGACGGGTAAAGATACGCAGTATTTT.

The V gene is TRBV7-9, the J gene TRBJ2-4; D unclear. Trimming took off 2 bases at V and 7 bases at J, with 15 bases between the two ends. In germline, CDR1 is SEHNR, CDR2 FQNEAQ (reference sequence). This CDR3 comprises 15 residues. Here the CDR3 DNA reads TGTGCCAGCAGCTTAAAAAGGGTCGGCTTTAACATTCAGTACTTC. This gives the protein CASSLKRVGFNIQYF. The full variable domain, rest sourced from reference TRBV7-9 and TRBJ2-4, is DTGVSQNPRHKITKRGQNVTFRCDPISEHNRLYWYRQTLGQGPEFLTYFQNEAQLEKSRLLSDRFSAERPKGSFSTLEIQRTEQGDSAMYLCASSLKRVGFNIQYFGAGTRLSVL.

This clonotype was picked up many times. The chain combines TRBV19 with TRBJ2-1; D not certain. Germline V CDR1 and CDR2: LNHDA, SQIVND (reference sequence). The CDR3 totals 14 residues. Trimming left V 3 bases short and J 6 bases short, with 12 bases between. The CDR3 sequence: CASSIGVGINEQFF. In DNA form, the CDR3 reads TGTGCCAGTAGTATTGGAGTAGGCATCAATGAGCAGTTCTTC.

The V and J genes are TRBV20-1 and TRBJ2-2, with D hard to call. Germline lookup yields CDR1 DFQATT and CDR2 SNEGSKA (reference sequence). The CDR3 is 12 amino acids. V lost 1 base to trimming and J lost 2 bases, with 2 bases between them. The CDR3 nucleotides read TGCAGTGCTAGAGGCAACACCGGGGAGCTGTTTTTT. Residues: CSARGNTGELFF.

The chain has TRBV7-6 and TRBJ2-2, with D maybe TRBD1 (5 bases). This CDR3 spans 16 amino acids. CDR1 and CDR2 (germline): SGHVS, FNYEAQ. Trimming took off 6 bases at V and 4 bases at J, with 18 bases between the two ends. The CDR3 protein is CASSPLRVPSTGELFF. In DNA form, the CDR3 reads TGTGCCAGCAGTCCCCTCAGGGTCCCTAGCACCGGGGAGCTGTTTTTT.

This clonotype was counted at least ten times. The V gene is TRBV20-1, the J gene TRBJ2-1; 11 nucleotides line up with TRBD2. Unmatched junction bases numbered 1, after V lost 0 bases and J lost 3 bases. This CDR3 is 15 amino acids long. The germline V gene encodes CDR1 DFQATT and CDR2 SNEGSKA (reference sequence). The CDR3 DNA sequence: TGCAGTGCTAGAGATAGCGGGGGGGACTACAATGAGCAGTTCTTC. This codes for CSARDSGGDYNEQFF.

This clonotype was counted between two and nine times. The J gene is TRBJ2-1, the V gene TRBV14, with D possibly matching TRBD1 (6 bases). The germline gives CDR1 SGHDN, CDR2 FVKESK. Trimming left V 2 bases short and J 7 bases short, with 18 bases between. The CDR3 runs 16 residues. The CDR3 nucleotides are TGTGCCAGCAGCCAACCCGGGACAAGTTTGGGGAATGAGCAGTTCTTC. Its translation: CASSQPGTSLGNEQFF.

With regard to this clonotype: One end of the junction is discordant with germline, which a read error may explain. The chain's CDR3 is CASSSGPPYNSPPHF. The CDR3 coding sequence is TGTGCCAGCAGCTCCGGGCCCCCCTATAATTCACCCCCCCACTTT. The chain joins TRBV7-2 to TRBJ1-6; unclear D gene. The CDR3 has 15 amino acids. From germline, CDR1 is SGHTA and CDR2 FQGNSA.

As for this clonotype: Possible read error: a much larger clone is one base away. The CDR3 protein is CASSKGTGGTEAFF. The CDR3 DNA reads TGTGCCAGCAGCAAAGGGACAGGGGGCACTGAAGCTTTCTTT. The chain links TRBV9 to TRBJ1-1; TRBD1 matches 11 bases. The CDR3 runs 14 residues. The ends lost 4 bases at V and 4 bases at J; junction bases unmatched: 3. CDR1 SGDLS and CDR2 YYNGEE come from the germline V gene.

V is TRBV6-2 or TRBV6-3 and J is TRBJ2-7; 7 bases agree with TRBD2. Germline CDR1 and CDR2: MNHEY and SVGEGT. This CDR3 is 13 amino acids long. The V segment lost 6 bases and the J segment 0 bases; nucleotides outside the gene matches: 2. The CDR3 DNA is TGTGCCAGCAGACGGACTAGCTCCTACGAGCAGTACTTC. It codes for CASRRTSSYEQYF.

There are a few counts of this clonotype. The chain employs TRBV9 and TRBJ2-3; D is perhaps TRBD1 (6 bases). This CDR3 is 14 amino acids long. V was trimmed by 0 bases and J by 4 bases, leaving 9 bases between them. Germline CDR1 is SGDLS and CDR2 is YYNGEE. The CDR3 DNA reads TGTGCCAGCAGCGTAGACAGGGACGCAGATACGCAGTATTTT. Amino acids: CASSVDRDADTQYF.